There are many counts of the clone carrying this T cell receptor (beta chain). Antigen specificity is unknown. This sample was included in a study of blood T cells in healthy people across ages. Primed by a sample-barcoded 5' primer and a J-beta primer mix, a second PCR proceeded for about 6 to 11 cycles. TCRdb ran MiXCR on the 5' RACE reads and lists one entry per CDR3 protein. The repertoire holds roughly 1.7 million distinct CDR3 sequences, with about 32% as singletons. Overall study findings and caveats: Diversity figures based on one million T cells were deemed too low.

The CDR3 length is 15 residues. V lost 8 bases and J 0 bases, leaving 11 bases between the germline ends. CDR1 and CDR2 (germline): MNHNS, SASEGT. Sequences were obtained from blood. The chain employs TRBV6-1 and TRBJ2-6; D gene uncertain. The clonotype comes from a woman in her thirties in good health. CDR3 region: CASGPKLSGANVLTF. The CDR3 DNA follows: TGTGCCAGCGGGCCCAAGCTCTCTGGGGCCAACGTCCTGACTTTC.